The present TCR beta chain was sequenced within a study of blood T cell repertoires in COVID-19. On the study more broadly: Acute and convalescent COVID-19 specimens originated in the United States, Italy and Spain. From T cells, B-cell-depleted T cells, or PBMCs came the material, which was cDNA or gDNA.

Looked up from germline, CDR1 is SGHDT and CDR2 is YYEEEE. This CDR3 region has 13 residues. V was pared by 4 bases and J by 8 bases, with 6 bases of the junction left unmatched. Original processing notes: Reference gene primer amplification in the assay estimated nucleated cell counts. Measured with immunoSEQ multiplex PCR; TCRdb has only the in-frame clones, and not every one. Clone size and V and J calls were adopted from that table, with D and trimming inferred from the DNA. This table holds roughly 46,000 clones, roughly four fifths found once. The sample comprised peripheral blood. The J gene is TRBJ1-2, the V gene TRBV5-6, with 9 bases fitting TRBD1. The TCR sequence derives from a man aged 60-69 years with acute or convalescent COVID-19. The CDR3 loop reads CASSPGTGRGYTF. The DNA for the CDR3 is TGTGCCAGCAGCCCCGGGACAGGGCGAGGCTACACCTTC.